Following are 18 T cell receptor beta chains from one sample sequenced in a study of T cells in severe cutaneous drug reactions. Carbamazepine had induced Stevens-Johnson syndrome or toxic epidermal necrolysis in the sequenced donors. The iRepertoire multiplex PCR system with TCR subtype-specific primers built both bulk and single-cell libraries. TCRdb re-called the multiplex PCR reads; every CDR3 protein appears as one record, without DNA. This sample's table reports several thousand distinct CDR3 sequences. Input material: PBMCs. The source of these receptors is a human donor with Stevens-Johnson syndrome, a severe cutaneous drug reaction.

The V gene is TRBV20-1, the J gene TRBJ1-6; absent DNA, TCRdb's TRBD1 call cannot be checked. Germline CDR1 is DFQATT and CDR2 is SNEGSKA (reference sequence). This CDR3 spans 18 amino acids. This CDR3 reads CSARDNRDTSSYNSPLHF.

The chain has TRBV19 and TRBJ1-6. In germline, CDR1 is LNHDA, CDR2 SQIVND (reference sequence). There are 14 residues in the CDR3. CDR3 sequence reads: CASGQGTYNSPLHF.

This chain links TRBV11-2 with TRBJ2-5. The CDR3 totals 13 residues. Germline V CDR1 and CDR2: SGHAT, FQNNGV. This CDR3 is CASSLEQQETQYF. The variable domain in full, completed from reference TRBV11-2 and TRBJ2-5, reads EAGVAQSPRYKIIEKRQSVAFWCNPISGHATLYWYQQILGQGPKLLIQFQNNGVVDDSQLPKDRFSAERLKGVDSTLKIQPAKLEDSAVYLCASSLEQQETQYFGPGTRLLVL.

The chain links TRBV7-9 to TRBJ2-5; the TCRdb D gene call, TRBD1, has no DNA to confirm it. CDR3 length equals 15 residues. Germline assignment: CDR1 SEHNR and CDR2 FQNEAQ (reference sequence). The CDR3: CASSDQGIGRETQYF.

The V call is TRBV12-3 or TRBV12-4, the J call TRBJ2-1; TCRdb's D call of TRBD2 is untestable without DNA. This CDR3 is built from 15 residues. The CDR3 spells CASSLPTSGSRVEFF.

V and J are TRBV4-1 and TRBJ2-7; TCRdb indicates TRBD1, and absent DNA this call remains unverified. CDR1 MGHRA and CDR2 YSYEKL come from the germline V gene. This CDR3 has 18 amino acids. This CDR3 is CASSQVGSTDPLGYEQYF.

The rearrangement uses TRBV19 and TRBJ1-3; TCRdb's D gene call, TRBD1, goes unchecked for lack of DNA. The germline V gene encodes CDR1 LNHDA and CDR2 SQIVND (reference sequence). The CDR3 has 16 residues. This CDR3 reads CASSRSTGRVGNTIYF.

V is TRBV28 and J is TRBJ2-1; lacking DNA, the TRBD1 call made by TCRdb goes unchecked. There are 11 residues in the CDR3. Germline-derived CDR1 and CDR2 are MDHEN and SYDVKM. CDR3: CASHRGNEQFF.

The V call is TRBV7-9, the J call TRBJ2-7; TCRdb's D call, TRBD1, is unchecked because there is no DNA. The CDR3 extends over 14 amino acids. Germline assignment: CDR1 SEHNR and CDR2 FQNEAQ (reference sequence). This CDR3 is CASSYGGEGYEQYF.

The chain joins TRBV6-2 or TRBV6-3 to TRBJ2-5; TCRdb indicates TRBD2, and absent DNA this call remains unverified. The CDR3 sequence is 15 residues long. The germline gives CDR1 MNHEY, CDR2 SVGEGT. This CDR3 reads CASSPSGGYQETQYF.

Judged by frequency, this clonotype is medium-sized (0.01 to 0.1%). The chain has TRBV30 and TRBJ1-5. In germline, CDR1 is GTSNPN, CDR2 SVGIG (reference sequence). The CDR3 runs 13 residues. The CDR3 sequence: CAWSVQDNQPQHF.

In terms of frequency, this clonotype is medium-sized. The CDR3: CASSRGLDPATNIQYF. This sequence joins TRBV2 and TRBJ2-4; the D call of TRBD2 rests on TCRdb alone, since no DNA is present to check it. From germline, CDR1 is SNHLY and CDR2 FYNNEI. The CDR3 has 16 residues.

The chain combines TRBV3-1 with TRBJ1-5; TCRdb outputs TRBD1, but without DNA this stays unchecked. Germline assignment: CDR1 LGHDT and CDR2 YNNKEL (reference sequence). The CDR3 is 16 amino acids. This CDR3 is CASSQGGGYSNQPQHF.

The rearrangement joins TRBV4-2 to TRBJ1-2. CDR1 is LGHNA, CDR2 YNFKEQ, per germline. The CDR3 is made up of 16 amino acids. CDR3 region: CASSYAGPSITYGYTF.

The chain joins TRBV27 to TRBJ2-1; lacking DNA, the TRBD2 call made by TCRdb goes unchecked. The CDR3 runs 17 residues. Germline CDR1 MNHEY, CDR2 SMNVEV (reference sequence). The CDR3: CASSLSLPGTSGSEQFF.

The CDR3 sequence is CASSQARDQPQHF. The chain employs TRBV4-1 and TRBJ1-5; TCRdb picks TRBD1, but there is no DNA to check that call. Germline V CDR1 and CDR2: MGHRA, YSYEKL. The CDR3 runs to 13 residues.

J is TRBJ2-4 and V is TRBV4-1; there is no DNA to check the TCRdb D call of TRBD1. Germline V CDR1 and CDR2: MGHRA, YSYEKL. The CDR3 runs 15 residues. The CDR3: CASSHSGTGKNIQYF.

This chain connects TRBV2 to TRBJ2-3. The germline V gene has CDR1 SNHLY and CDR2 FYNNEI. The CDR3 runs to 14 residues. CDR3 residues: CASTGPTSTDTQYF. The full variable domain, in which reference TRBV2 and TRBJ2-3 provide the parts outside the CDR3, is EPEVTQTPSHQVTQMGQEVILRCVPISNHLYFYWYRQILGQKVEFLVSFYNNEISEKSEIFDDQFSVERPDGSNFTLKIRSTKLEDSAMYFCASTGPTSTDTQYFGPGTRLTVL.